This T cell receptor (beta chain) was observed in a study of shared clonotypes between healthy human individuals. With respect to this clone: Its specificity is unknown.

The trim removed 4 bases at V and 3 bases at J, leaving 6 bases unmatched. The CDR3 runs 14 residues. Germline V gene lookup returns CDR1 MDHEN and CDR2 SYDVKM. Naive CD8 cells were CD45RO-negative, positively selected for CCR7, excluding terminally differentiated effector memory CD45RA+ cells. The table came from immunoSEQ multiplex PCR; TCRdb's copy has only in-frame clones and leaves some out. Here the sample spans 2 million to 2.5 million clones, just over 90% being singletons. Study results and limitations: Relative to memory subsets, naive subsets generally showed larger estimated richness. Researchers sampled only blood; tissue repertoires likely differ.

The clonotype was recovered from a young man in good health. Some clones in this sample may be carry-over from other donors' samples. The specimen sequenced was naive CD8+ T cells from PBMCs. The V and J genes are TRBV28 and TRBJ2-7; 7 nucleotides line up with TRBD1. CDR3 residues: CASSSRGQDYEQYF. The DNA for the CDR3 is TGTGCCAGCAGTTCTCGCGGACAGGACTACGAGCAGTACTTC. Filled out from reference TRBV28 and TRBJ2-7, the complete variable domain reads DVKVTQSSRYLVKRTGEKVFLECVQDMDHENMFWYRQDPGLGLRLIYFSYDVKMKEKGDIPEGYSVSREKKERFSLILESASTNQTSMYLCASSSRGQDYEQYFGPGTRLTVT.